The 19 T cell receptor beta chains listed next were all sequenced from one sample in a study of blood T cells in healthy people across ages. With a J-beta primer mix and a sample-barcoded 5' primer, a second PCR ran about 7 to 11 cycles. MiXCR was run by TCRdb on the 5' RACE reads, yielding one entry per CDR3 protein. The table includes around 800,000 distinct CDR3 sequences, about half detected once. Sequencing was carried out using blood. Source of these receptors: a man older than 75 in good health.

Details on this clonotype: Germline and junction disagree at one end, which may indicate a read error. This chain joins TRBV4-3 and TRBJ2-4; 13 nucleotides align to TRBD2. CDR1 and CDR2 from the germline V gene are LGHNA and YSLEER. CDR3 length: 14 residues. The CDR3 loop is CASGQEGTSGEQYF. The CDR3 nucleotides read TGCGCCAGCGGCCAAGAGGGGACTAGCGGGGAGCAGTACTTC.

In its sample, this clonotype was seen many times. The rearrangement uses TRBV7-9 and TRBJ2-7; D uncertain. The CDR3 contains 11 residues. Germline loops: CDR1 SEHNR, CDR2 FQNEAQ (reference sequence). V was clipped by 8 bases and J by 2 bases, with 7 bases between them. In nucleotides, the CDR3 is TGTGCCAGCGGTCAAACCTACGAGCAGTACTTC. Translation: CASGQTYEQYF. The entire variable domain, with the rest obtained from reference TRBV7-9 and TRBJ2-7, is as follows: DTGVSQNPRHKITKRGQNVTFRCDPISEHNRLYWYRQTLGQGPEFLTYFQNEAQLEKSRLLSDRFSAERPKGSFSTLEIQRTEQGDSAMYLCASGQTYEQYFGPGTRLTVT.

The V call is TRBV29-1, the J call TRBJ2-7; D is unresolved. Germline V gives CDR1 SQVTM, CDR2 ANQGSEA. V shed 2 bases and J shed 0 bases, with 8 bases lying between them. The CDR3 loop spans 13 amino acids. The CDR3 is CSVETGRSYEQYF. CDR3 sequence (DNA): TGCAGCGTTGAAACCGGGCGCTCCTACGAGCAGTACTTC.

The chain employs TRBV20-1 and TRBJ2-3; no definite D call. Trimming took 7 bases from V and 1 from J, leaving 18 bases between them. The CDR3 runs to 15 residues. Germline CDR1 DFQATT, CDR2 SNEGSKA (reference sequence). This CDR3 is CSGRPDTAGTDTQYF. In DNA, the CDR3 is TGCAGTGGCCGACCAGACACGGCCGGCACAGATACGCAGTATTTT.

V usage is TRBV14 and J usage is TRBJ2-5, with TRBD2 matching over 9 bases. Trimming took 6 bases from V and 1 from J; bases not matched to a gene: 12. The CDR3 contains 17 residues. Germline V CDR1 and CDR2: SGHDN, FVKESK. The chain's CDR3 is CASSPLGWGLAQETQYF. CDR3 bases: TGTGCCAGCAGTCCGTTGGGGTGGGGACTAGCCCAAGAGACCCAGTACTTC.

This sequence joins TRBV29-1 and TRBJ2-3; maybe TRBD2 (6 bases). Germline values: CDR1 SQVTM, CDR2 ANQGSEA. The CDR3 has 14 amino acids. V lost 1 base and J 1 base, leaving 9 bases between the germline ends. DNA for the CDR3: TGCAGCGTTGAAGGGCCTAGCGGCACAGATACGCAGTATTTT. This encodes CSVEGPSGTDTQYF.

This clonotype was seen only a few times. V gene TRBV21-1 combines with J gene TRBJ2-5; the table gives TRBD1 as D, unverified against the DNA. TRBV21-1 is assigned pseudogene status. This CDR3 contains 19 residues. CDR3 region: CASSIGCRGVSYYQETQYF. The CDR3 DNA follows: TGTGCCAGCAGCATCGGGTGCAGGGGCGTTTCCTACTACCAAGAGACCCAGTACTTC.

The chain couples TRBV10-3 to TRBJ2-5, with D perhaps matching TRBD1 (6 bases). The end of the DNA fits TRBJ2-7 better, so the J call may be wrong. Germline CDR1 and CDR2: ENHRY and SYGVKD. The CDR3 extends over 13 amino acids. The CDR3 protein is CAISDVQGFEQYF. CDR3 sequence (DNA): TGTGCCATCAGTGACGTACAGGGCTTCGAGCAGTACTTC.

The V and J genes are TRBV7-8 and TRBJ2-7, with D maybe TRBD1 (5 bases). The CDR3 contains 13 residues. Trimming took 4 bases from V and 6 from J, leaving 13 bases between them. CDR1 and CDR2 from the germline V gene are SGHVS and FQNEAQ. Written as DNA, the CDR3 is TGTGCCAGCAGCTCGCTGACAGAGACCGAGCAGTACTTC. This translates into CASSSLTETEQYF.

This clonotype was observed many times. The CDR3 DNA reads as TGTGCCAGCAGCTTAAATCCTAGCACAGATACGCAGTATTTT. This gives the protein CASSLNPSTDTQYF. The chain carries TRBV7-2 and TRBJ2-3; D remains unclear. Trimming pared 2 bases from V and 0 bases from J, leaving 6 bases between. CDR3 length: 14 residues. Germline CDR1 and CDR2: SGHTA and FQGNSA.

The chain employs TRBV5-1 and TRBJ1-1, with a possible D match to TRBD1 (6 bases). Trimming removed 5 bases from V and 4 bases from J, with 12 bases in between. The germline V gene has CDR1 SGHRS and CDR2 YFSETQ. The CDR3 is made up of 13 amino acids. CDR3 sequence reads: CASSSQGFTEAFF. The CDR3 nucleotides are TGCGCCAGCAGTTCTCAGGGGTTCACTGAAGCTTTCTTT.

The sample holds a few counts of this clonotype. J is TRBJ2-7 and V is TRBV6-5; a weak D match, TRBD1 (8 bases). CDR3 length equals 13 residues. CDR1 and CDR2 from the germline V gene are MNHEY and SVGAGI. Trimming cost V 10 bases and J 8 bases, with 21 bases left between them. The CDR3 loop reads CATQATGEGQQYF. The CDR3, as DNA: TGTGCCACCCAGGCGACAGGGGAGGGCCAGCAGTACTTC.

The chain recombines TRBV5-4 with TRBJ2-1, with D possibly being TRBD2 (6 bases). The end of the DNA aligns better with TRBJ2-7, so the J call may be wrong. This CDR3 spans 13 amino acids. CDR1 is SGHNT, CDR2 YYREEE, per germline (reference sequence). CDR3 sequence: CASSDLAYNEQYF. CDR3 nucleotide sequence: TGTGCCAGCAGCGATCTAGCGTACAATGAGCAGTACTTC.

Note on this clonotype: A read error may be the cause here, since a much bigger clone is one base away. V gene TRBV6-2 or TRBV6-3 combines with J gene TRBJ2-1; no firm D call. V was cut by 2 bases and J by 10 bases, with 9 bases left in between. The CDR3 contains 12 residues. From germline, CDR1 is MNHEY and CDR2 SVGEGT. The CDR3 is CASSYTSYEQFF. CDR3 nucleotide sequence: TGTGCCAGCAGTTACACCTCCTACGAGCAGTTCTTC.

This clonotype was observed a few times. The rearrangement links TRBV12-3 or TRBV12-4 to TRBJ2-1; D might be TRBD2 (6 bases). The J call is in doubt because the DNA end fits TRBJ2-7 better. The CDR3 spans 15 residues. The CDR3 coding sequence is TGTGCCAGCAGTATTCTAGCGCCCTCCTACAATGAGCAGTACTTC. This translates into CASSILAPSYNEQYF.

The V gene is TRBV30, the J gene TRBJ2-1, with TRBD1 identical over 10 bases. The length of the CDR3 is 14 residues. Per germline, CDR1 GTSNPN and CDR2 SVGIG (reference sequence). V lost 3 bases and J lost 5; bases outside the gene matches: 4. CDR3 nucleotide sequence: TGTGCCTGGAGACGGACAGGGGGGAACAATGAGCAGTTCTTC. It yields the protein CAWRRTGGNNEQFF.

This CDR3 is CAWSVLTGHEQYF. The CDR3 DNA is TGTGCCTGGAGTGTACTGACGGGCCACGAGCAGTACTTC. The rearrangement uses TRBV30 and TRBJ2-7; no clear D. Germline lookup yields CDR1 GTSNPN and CDR2 SVGIG (reference sequence). The CDR3 totals 13 residues. The V and J ends lost 0 bases and 5 bases respectively, with 11 bases between them. Together with reference TRBV30 and TRBJ2-7, the CDR3 gives the full variable domain: SQTIHQWPATLVQPVGSPLSLECTVEGTSNPNLYWYRQAAGRGLQLLFYSVGIGQISSEVPQNLSASRPQDRQFILSSKKLLLSDSGFYLCAWSVLTGHEQYFGPGTRLTVT.

This clonotype was counted only a few times. This chain connects TRBV4-3 to TRBJ2-7; D is uncertain. The germline V gene has CDR1 LGHNA and CDR2 YSLEER. The CDR3 sequence is 14 residues long. With 0 bases removed from V and 4 bases from J, the gap between germline ends came to 10 bases. In DNA form, the CDR3 reads TGCGCCAGCAGCCAAGAAGTAGGGATTTACGAGCAGTACTTC. Translation: CASSQEVGIYEQYF.

A single count supports this clonotype. This sequence joins TRBV9 and TRBJ2-1; possible D gene TRBD1, 6 bases. The ends were cut back, 2 bases at V and 10 bases at J, with 10 bases in the middle. Germline CDR1 is SGDLS and CDR2 is YYNGEE. This CDR3 comprises 12 residues. CDR3 protein: CASSVDSGEQFF. The CDR3 coding sequence is TGTGCCAGCAGCGTGGACAGCGGAGAGCAGTTCTTC.